The source of this T cell receptor (beta chain) is a study of T cell repertoires in cytomegalovirus infection. Background on the study: From public TCR beta signatures came an indication of both CMV infection and matching HLA type. Study observations and caveats: The study found HLA-C-restricted CMV-specific TCR beta clonotypes dominating the ex vivo response. CMV carriers having the relevant HLA were flagged by cumulative public TCR beta family frequency.

This clonotype has a count of ten or more. Antigen: not known. The ends lost 5 bases at V and 0 bases at J; junction bases unmatched: 5. This CDR3 is 15 amino acids long. MiXCR, applied by TCRdb to the reads, yields one record per CDR3 protein. The sample holds about 740,000 distinct CDR3 sequences, approximately 40% seen once. V and J are TRBV12-3 or TRBV12-4 and TRBJ2-3; 7 bases fit TRBD1. This clonotype was obtained from a human donor in good health (CMV status not recorded). Some clones in this sample may be carry-over from other donors' samples. Sequencing input: PBMCs. CDR3 nucleotides: TGTGCCAGCAGTCCCTGGACAGGAAGCACAGATACGCAGTATTTT. Amino acid sequence: CASSPWTGSTDTQYF.